These T cell receptor beta chains were read from a single sample in a study of control samples from healthy donors and cancer patients. Profiling relied on immunoSEQ multiplex PCR, and the TCRdb table lists in-frame clones only, not all of them. The sample records more than 150,000 clones, over 90% being singletons. The sequenced sample consisted of blood. The origin of the receptors is a man aged 50 or older in good health. The CDR3 runs from the conserved cysteine through the conserved F or W. The D gene is left open where the match is weak. The size entry is marked missing in some rows and otherwise reads once, few, many or a size class.

>TRBV18|TRBJ2-2|15|TRBD1|.
TGTGCCAGCTCACCCCGACAGGGAAGCACCGGGGAGCTGTTTTTT
CASSPRQGSTGELFF
>TRBV19|TRBJ1-2|13|.|.
TGTGCCAGTAGTATAGGGAACAGGGTCGGCTACACCTTC
CASSIGNRVGYTF
>TRBV2|TRBJ2-7|14|TRBD1|.
TGTGCCAGCATGGCGGGACAGGGCTTCTACGAGCAGTACTTC
CASMAGQGFYEQYF
>TRBV6-5|TRBJ1-2|15|TRBD1|.
TGTGCCAGCAGGGGGACAGCCGACTTTGTCTATGGCTACACCTTC
CASRGTADFVYGYTF
>TRBV3-1/TRBV3-2|TRBJ1-6|14|.|once
TGTGCCAGCAGCCAAGATTATGCGAATTCACCCCTCCACTTT
CASSQDYANSPLHF
>TRBV2|TRBJ2-7|14|TRBD1|.
TGTGCCAGCAGTGAAGGACAGGGGGCCTACGAGCAGTACTTC
CASSEGQGAYEQYF
>TRBV27|TRBJ2-7|15|TRBD1|.
TGTGCCAGCAGCTTAGAGCAGGGGGTAGCCTACGAGCAGTACTTC
CASSLEQGVAYEQYF
>TRBV6-2/TRBV6-3|TRBJ2-1|17|.|.
TGTGCCAGCAGTTACCTCGGCGCGGGATGGGTACACAATGAGCAGTTCTTC
CASSYLGAGWVHNEQFF
>TRBV2|TRBJ1-2|14|TRBD1|.
TGTGCCAGCAGTATCGGGACAGGGAGCTATGGCTACACCTTC
CASSIGTGSYGYTF
>TRBV6-5|TRBJ2-7|14|.|.
TGTGCCAGCAGTTACAGTCAGTCCTCCTACGAGCAGTACTTC
CASSYSQSSYEQYF
>TRBV7-6|TRBJ2-1|15|TRBD2|.
TGTGCCAGCAGCGTTTCATTCGGCGGGAGCAATGAGCAGTTCTTC
CASSVSFGGSNEQFF
>TRBV9|TRBJ2-2|14|TRBD1|.
TGTGCCAGCAGAAGGGCAGGGGGCACCGGGGAGCTGTTTTTT
CASRRAGGTGELFF
>TRBV27|TRBJ1-4|14|.|.
TGTGCCAGCAGTTTATGGGGGAAGAATGAAAAACTGTTTTTT
CASSLWGKNEKLFF
>TRBV7-9|TRBJ1-2|13|TRBD1|few
TGTGCCAGCAGCCCAGGGACAGGTTATGGCTACACCTTC
CASSPGTGYGYTF
>TRBV6-5|TRBJ1-4|14|.|.
TGTGCCACCTTATTTGGGGGAGCTAATGAAAAACTGTTTTTT
CATLFGGANEKLFF
>TRBV6-1|TRBJ2-7|13|.|.
TGTGCCAGCAGTGAACGGGTCGCCTACGAGCAGTACTTC
CASSERVAYEQYF
>TRBV12-3/TRBV12-4|TRBJ2-1|12|.|.
TGTGCCAGCAGCCGTAGCGCCAATGAGCAGTTCTTC
CASSRSANEQFF
>TRBV6-5|TRBJ1-2|14|.|.
TGTGCCAGCAGTAGGCCAGGGGTCAACTATGGCTACACCTTC
CASSRPGVNYGYTF
>TRBV6-4|TRBJ1-1|13|TRBD1|once
TGTGCCAGCAGTGAAGGGGGCGTCGCTGAAGCTTTCTTT
CASSEGGVAEAFF
>TRBV14|TRBJ1-3|20|TRBD1|.
TGTGCCAGCAGCCAAGTGAGACAGGGGGCGATGCCCTACTCTGGAAACACCATATATTTT
CASSQVRQGAMPYSGNTIYF
>TRBV19|TRBJ2-7|14|.|.
TGTGCCAGTAGTAGTGACCCACAAATCTACGAGCAGTACTTC
CASSSDPQIYEQYF
>TRBV5-4|TRBJ1-1|12|.|.
TGTGCCAGCAGCTTACGGAACACTGAAGCTTTCTTT
CASSLRNTEAFF
>TRBV9|TRBJ1-2|12|.|.
TGTGCCAGCAGCGTAGGGGGCAAGGGCTACACCTTC
CASSVGGKGYTF
>TRBV4-1|TRBJ1-4|14|.|.
TGCGCCAGCAGCATGGGGCTAGCTAATGAAAAACTGTTTTTT
CASSMGLANEKLFF
>TRBV4-1|TRBJ2-5|15|TRBD2|once
TGCGCCAGCAGCCCAGCGGGGACTCTCCAAGAGACCCAGTACTTC
CASSPAGTLQETQYF
>TRBV6-1|TRBJ1-1|15|.|.
TGTGCCAGCAGTGAACTAGGCAGCACAGTCACTGAAGCTTTCTTT
CASSELGSTVTEAFF
>TRBV10-3|TRBJ2-5|16|TRBD1|.
TGTGCCATCAGCCGCAGGTCAGGGGGCCCTCAAGAGACCCAGTACTTC
CAISRRSGGPQETQYF
>TRBV6-1|TRBJ1-5|17|TRBD1|.
TGTGCCAGCAGTGAAACCAGGGGGGGTTATAGCAATCAGCCCCAGCATTTT
CASSETRGGYSNQPQHF
>TRBV7-9|TRBJ1-4|15|.|.
TGTGCCAGCAGCTTAGGCGCGGCAACTAATGAAAAACTGTTTTTT
CASSLGAATNEKLFF
>TRBV29-1|TRBJ1-5|14|.|.
TGCAGCGTTACAGGGATAGGAGGCAATCAGCCCCAGCATTTT
CSVTGIGGNQPQHF
>TRBV24-1|TRBJ2-5|18|TRBD2|.
TGTGCCACCAGTGATCCTCGGACTAGCGGGGACCTAGGAGAGACCCAGTACTTC
CATSDPRTSGDLGETQYF
>TRBV5-1|TRBJ1-2|14|TRBD1|.
TGCGCCAGCAGGCCACAGGGGGCAAACTATGGCTACACCTTC
CASRPQGANYGYTF
>TRBV3-1/TRBV3-2|TRBJ1-1|15|.|.
TGTGCCAGCAGCCCATCAACAGGGTGGGGCACTGAAGCTTTCTTT
CASSPSTGWGTEAFF
>TRBV18|TRBJ1-2|12|.|.
TGTGCCAGCTCACCGCTTCGGGGGGGCTACACCTTC
CASSPLRGGYTF
>TRBV28|TRBJ2-3|15|TRBD2|.
TGTGCCAGCAGTAGTAGCGGGGCTAGCACAGATACGCAGTATTTT
CASSSSGASTDTQYF
>TRBV7-3|TRBJ2-5|15|TRBD2|.
TGTGCCAGCAGCTTACTGGGAGGGCCAGAAGAGACCCAGTACTTC
CASSLLGGPEETQYF
>TRBV7-3|TRBJ2-2|17|TRBD2|.
TGTGCCAGCAGCATAACTAGCGGGAGATCGGGCACCGGGGAGCTGTTTTTT
CASSITSGRSGTGELFF
>TRBV15|TRBJ2-2|16|.|.
TGTGCCACCAGCAGAGAAGCAGGGGTGGGCACCGGGGAGCTGTTTTTT
CATSREAGVGTGELFF